These T cell receptor beta chains were read from a single sample in a study of shared clonotypes between healthy human individuals. The assay was immunoSEQ multiplex PCR, and TCRdb's table has in-frame clones only and misses some. The data contain roughly 1.5 million clones, 95% to 99% of them singletons. The sequencing sample was made of naive CD4+ T cells sorted from blood. The receptor set was obtained from a man aged 25-40 years in good health. Each CDR3 is given with its conserved first and last residue. A D gene is named only where the DNA matches it firmly. Expanded clones get a size class; other rows say once, few or many, or leave the size out.

D	J	V	size	DNA	CDR3
.	TRBJ2-6	TRBV9	.	TGTGCCAGCAGCGTAGCAGGGAACTTCTCCTCTGGGGCCAACGTCCTGACTTTC	CASSVAGNFSSGANVLTF
.	TRBJ2-7	TRBV30	few	TGTGCCTGGAGTATATGGGGAAACGAGCAGTACTTC	CAWSIWGNEQYF
TRBD1	TRBJ2-2	TRBV27	.	TGTGCCAGCAGTGGGCCGGGACAGGACACCGGGGAGCTGTTTTTT	CASSGPGQDTGELFF
.	TRBJ2-1	TRBV18	.	TGTGCCAGCTCAAGCACTAGTTCCTACAATGAGCAGTTCTTC	CASSSTSSYNEQFF
.	TRBJ2-2	TRBV15	.	TGTGCCACCAGCAGAGTGCGACTAGGAGGGCACACCGGGGAGCTGTTTTTT	CATSRVRLGGHTGELFF
TRBD2	TRBJ2-1	TRBV19	.	TGTGCCAGTCTTGGGACTAGAGGGCGCTACAATGAGCAGTTCTTC	CASLGTRGRYNEQFF
.	TRBJ1-2	TRBV29-1	.	TGCAGCGTGGCCGCAACAGGGTATGGCTACACCTTC	CSVAATGYGYTF
TRBD1	TRBJ2-2	TRBV25-1	.	TGTGCCAGCAGGGGGACAGGGGTGGCCGGGGAGCTGTTTTTT	CASRGTGVAGELFF
.	TRBJ2-7	TRBV15	.	TGTGCCACCAGGGACGGGACTGACGAGCAGTACTTC	CATRDGTDEQYF
TRBD1	TRBJ1-1	TRBV10-1	.	TGCGCCAGCGCCAGACAGGGGAGCACTGAAGCTTTCTTT	CASARQGSTEAFF
.	TRBJ2-7	TRBV5-4	.	TGTGCCAGCAGCCTAGGATCTCAAGCCTTAGGTGCCGAGCAGTACTTC	CASSLGSQALGAEQYF
TRBD2	TRBJ2-7	TRBV5-4	.	TGTGCCAGCAGCTTGGGCCTAGCGGGAGACTCCTACGAGCAGTACTTC	CASSLGLAGDSYEQYF
.	TRBJ2-4	TRBV10-2	.	TGCGCCAGCAGCTCGGACAGATTTGTAGCCAAAAACATTCAGTACTTC	CASSSDRFVAKNIQYF
.	TRBJ2-3	TRBV5-1	.	TGCGCCAGCAGCTATCCGGGTGGCACAGATACGCAGTATTTT	CASSYPGGTDTQYF